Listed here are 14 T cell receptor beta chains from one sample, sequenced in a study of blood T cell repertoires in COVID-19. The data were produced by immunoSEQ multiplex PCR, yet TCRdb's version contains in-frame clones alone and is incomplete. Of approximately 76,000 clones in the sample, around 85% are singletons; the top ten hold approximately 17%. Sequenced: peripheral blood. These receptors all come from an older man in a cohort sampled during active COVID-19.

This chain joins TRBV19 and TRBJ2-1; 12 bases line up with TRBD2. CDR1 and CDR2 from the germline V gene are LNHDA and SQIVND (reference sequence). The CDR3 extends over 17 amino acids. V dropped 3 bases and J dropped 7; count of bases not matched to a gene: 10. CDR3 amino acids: CASSIGASGGARNEQFF. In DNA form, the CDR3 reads TGTGCCAGTAGTATCGGCGCTAGCGGGGGGGCCCGTAATGAGCAGTTCTTC.

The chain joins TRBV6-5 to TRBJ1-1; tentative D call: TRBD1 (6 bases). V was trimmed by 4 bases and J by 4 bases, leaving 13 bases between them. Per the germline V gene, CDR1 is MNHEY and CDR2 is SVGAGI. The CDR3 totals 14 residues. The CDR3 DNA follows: TGTGCCAGCAGTTCAGTGGACAGATCCACTGAAGCTTTCTTT. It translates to CASSSVDRSTEAFF.

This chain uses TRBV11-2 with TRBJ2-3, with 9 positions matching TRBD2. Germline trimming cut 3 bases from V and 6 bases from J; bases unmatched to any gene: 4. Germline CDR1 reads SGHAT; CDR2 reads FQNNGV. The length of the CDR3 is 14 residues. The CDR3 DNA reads TGTGCCAGCAGCTTCGAGCGGGGGGCTGATACGCAGTATTTT. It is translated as CASSFERGADTQYF. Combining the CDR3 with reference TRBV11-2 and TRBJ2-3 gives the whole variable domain EAGVAQSPRYKIIEKRQSVAFWCNPISGHATLYWYQQILGQGPKLLIQFQNNGVVDDSQLPKDRFSAERLKGVDSTLKIQPAKLEDSAVYLCASSFERGADTQYFGPGTRLTVL.

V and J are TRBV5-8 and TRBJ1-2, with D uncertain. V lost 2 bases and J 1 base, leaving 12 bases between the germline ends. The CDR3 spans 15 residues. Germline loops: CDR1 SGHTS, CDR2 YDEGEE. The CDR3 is CASSFSPGDNYGYTF. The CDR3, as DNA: TGTGCCAGCAGCTTCTCCCCGGGAGATAACTATGGCTACACCTTC.

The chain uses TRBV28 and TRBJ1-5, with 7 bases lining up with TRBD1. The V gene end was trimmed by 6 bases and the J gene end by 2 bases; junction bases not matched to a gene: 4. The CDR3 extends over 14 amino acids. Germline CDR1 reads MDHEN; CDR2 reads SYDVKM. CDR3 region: CASSTGVGNQPQHF. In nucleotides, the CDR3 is TGTGCCAGCAGCACAGGGGTGGGCAATCAGCCCCAGCATTTT.

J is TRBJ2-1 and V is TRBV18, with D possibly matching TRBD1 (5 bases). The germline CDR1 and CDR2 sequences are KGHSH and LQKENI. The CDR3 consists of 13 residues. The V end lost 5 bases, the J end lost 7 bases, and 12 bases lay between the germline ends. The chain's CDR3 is CASSGQDQNEQFF. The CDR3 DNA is TGTGCCAGCTCAGGACAAGACCAGAATGAGCAGTTCTTC. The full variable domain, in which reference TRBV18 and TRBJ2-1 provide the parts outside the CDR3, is NAGVMQNPRHLVRRRGQEARLRCSPMKGHSHVYWYRQLPEEGLKFMVYLQKENIIDESGMPKERFSAEFPKEGPSILRIQQVVRGDSAAYFCASSGQDQNEQFFGPGTRLTVL.

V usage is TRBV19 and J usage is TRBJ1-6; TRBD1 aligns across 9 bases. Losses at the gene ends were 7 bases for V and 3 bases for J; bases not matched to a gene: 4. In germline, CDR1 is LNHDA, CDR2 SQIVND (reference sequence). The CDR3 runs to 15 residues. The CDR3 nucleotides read TGTGCCAGTAAACAGGGGGCCCACTATAATTCACCCCTCCACTTT. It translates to CASKQGAHYNSPLHF.

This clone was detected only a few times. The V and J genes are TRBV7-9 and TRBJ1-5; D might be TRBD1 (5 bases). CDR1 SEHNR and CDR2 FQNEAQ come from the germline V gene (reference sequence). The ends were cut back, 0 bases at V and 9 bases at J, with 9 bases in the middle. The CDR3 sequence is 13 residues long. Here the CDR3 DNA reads TGTGCCAGCAGCTTAGCAGGGGTTAGGCCCCAGCATTTT. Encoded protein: CASSLAGVRPQHF. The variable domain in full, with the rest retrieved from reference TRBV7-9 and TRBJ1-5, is DTGVSQNPRHKITKRGQNVTFRCDPISEHNRLYWYRQTLGQGPEFLTYFQNEAQLEKSRLLSDRFSAERPKGSFSTLEIQRTEQGDSAMYLCASSLAGVRPQHFGDGTRLSIL.

The CDR3 sequence is CASSQPDRTTNEKLFF. The DNA of the CDR3 is TGTGCCAGCAGCCAACCGGACAGAACAACTAATGAAAAACTGTTTTTT. The chain links TRBV4-2 to TRBJ1-4; D is possibly TRBD1 (6 bases). V was shortened by 2 bases and J by 0 bases, with 10 bases between the two germline ends. Germline values: CDR1 LGHNA, CDR2 YNFKEQ. This CDR3 spans 16 amino acids.

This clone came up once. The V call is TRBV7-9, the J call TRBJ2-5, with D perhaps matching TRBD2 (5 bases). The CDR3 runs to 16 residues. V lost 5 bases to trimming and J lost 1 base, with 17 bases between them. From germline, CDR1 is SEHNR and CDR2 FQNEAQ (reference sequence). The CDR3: CASSPWTLDFQETQYF. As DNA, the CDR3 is TGTGCCAGCAGCCCTTGGACTTTGGACTTCCAAGAGACCCAGTACTTC.

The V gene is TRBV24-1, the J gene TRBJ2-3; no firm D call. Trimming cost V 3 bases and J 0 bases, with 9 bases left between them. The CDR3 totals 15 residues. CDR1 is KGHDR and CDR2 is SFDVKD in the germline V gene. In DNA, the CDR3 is TGTGCCACCAGTGATCACACAGAGAGCACAGATACGCAGTATTTT. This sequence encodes CATSDHTESTDTQYF.

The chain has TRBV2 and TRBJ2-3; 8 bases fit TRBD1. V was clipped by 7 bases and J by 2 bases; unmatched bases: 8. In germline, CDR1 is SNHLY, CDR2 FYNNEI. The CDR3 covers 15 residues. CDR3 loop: CASNAGQGYTDTQYF. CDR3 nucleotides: TGTGCCAGCAACGCCGGACAGGGTTACACAGATACGCAGTATTTT.

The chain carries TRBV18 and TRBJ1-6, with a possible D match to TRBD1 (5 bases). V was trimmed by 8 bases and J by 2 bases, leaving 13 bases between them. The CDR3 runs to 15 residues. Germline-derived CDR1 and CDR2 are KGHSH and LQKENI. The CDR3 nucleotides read TGTGCCAGCCACCATGGGGGGGCCTATAATTCACCCCTCCACTTT. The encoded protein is CASHHGGAYNSPLHF.

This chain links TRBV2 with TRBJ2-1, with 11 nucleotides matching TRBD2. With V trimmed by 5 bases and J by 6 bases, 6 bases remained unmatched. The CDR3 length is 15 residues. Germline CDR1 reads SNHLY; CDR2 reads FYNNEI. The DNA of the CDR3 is TGTGCCAGCAGTTTTAGCGGGGGGGCCAGCAATGAGCAGTTCTTC. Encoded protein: CASSFSGGASNEQFF.